These 18 T cell receptor beta chains originate from one sample sequenced in a study of cytomegalovirus exposure and HLA in healthy donors. 13 Jbeta primers and 60 Vbeta primers were used for the PCR. Produced via immunoSEQ multiplex PCR; TCRdb's table is partial and in-frame only. The data contain roughly 93,000 clones, around three quarters of them singletons. Specimen: PBMCs. The receptors come from a young man in good health and CMV-seronegative.

The V gene is TRBV19, the J gene TRBJ1-5; D might be TRBD1 (5 bases). Looked up from germline, CDR1 is LNHDA and CDR2 is SQIVND (reference sequence). Trimming removed 9 bases at V and 1 base at J, with 16 bases between. This CDR3 spans 15 amino acids. CDR3 DNA sequence: TGTGCCAGCACAACACGTAGGGGCAGCAATCAGCCCCAGCATTTT. Its translation is CASTTRRGSNQPQHF.

This chain connects TRBV12-5 to TRBJ2-5; 9 bases line up with TRBD1. The ends lost 1 base at V and 5 bases at J; junction bases unmatched: 5. Germline V CDR1 and CDR2: LGHNT, FRNRAP. There are 15 residues in the CDR3. CDR3 nucleotides: TGTGCTAGTGGTTTGGACAGGGGGCGCTTCGAGACCCAGTACTTC. Amino acids: CASGLDRGRFETQYF.

The chain uses TRBV28 and TRBJ1-2, with a possible D match to TRBD1 (6 bases). The V gene lost 8 bases and the J gene lost 1 base, with 11 bases spanning the gap. Germline V lookup: CDR1 MDHEN, CDR2 SYDVKM. This CDR3 has 13 amino acids. The CDR3 region has the DNA TGTGCCAGCGGTCAGGGGCATAACTATGGCTACACCTTC. Its translation: CASGQGHNYGYTF.

The chain uses TRBV9 and TRBJ1-3; 7 nucleotides agree with TRBD1. V lost 4 bases, J lost 1 base, and 11 bases stayed unmatched. The V gene's germline CDR1 is SGDLS and CDR2 YYNGEE. This CDR3 region has 17 residues. The CDR3 region is CASSTTGVPGSGNTIYF. The CDR3 DNA is TGTGCCAGCAGCACCACAGGGGTTCCTGGATCTGGAAACACCATATATTTT.

The chain employs TRBV7-2 and TRBJ2-7, with D hard to call. CDR3 length: 14 amino acids. V lost 1 base to trimming and J lost 0 bases, with 7 bases between them. Germline V lookup: CDR1 SGHTA, CDR2 FQGNSA. Here the CDR3 DNA reads TGTGCCAGCAGCTTAGTTCGCGACTCCTACGAGCAGTACGTC. Its translation: CASSLVRDSYEQYV.

In regard to this clone: A junction end diverges from the germline sequence, so it may reflect a read error. The rearrangement links TRBV19 to TRBJ1-2; 7 nucleotides match TRBD1. CDR1 and CDR2 from the germline V gene are LNHDA and SQIVND (reference sequence). This CDR3 comprises 14 residues. The DNA for the CDR3 is TGTGCCAGTAGTTTAGACCCAGGGGGTCGCGGCTACACCTTC. It specifies CASSLDPGGRGYTF.

The chain couples TRBV19 to TRBJ2-7, with D possibly being TRBD1 (6 bases). The CDR3 length is 15 residues. Germline values: CDR1 LNHDA, CDR2 SQIVND (reference sequence). V was pared by 1 base and J by 3 bases, with 13 bases between. The DNA of the CDR3 is TGTGCCAGTAGTATAGTTGCAGGGGTCGGCTACGAGCAGTACGTC. This translates into CASSIVAGVGYEQYV.

The chain links TRBV19 to TRBJ2-6; the D gene is possibly TRBD1 (6 bases). The CDR3 consists of 16 residues. Germline V CDR1 and CDR2: LNHDA, SQIVND (reference sequence). Trimming took 7 bases from V and 0 from J, leaving 13 bases between them. The CDR3 protein is CASTPSDSSGANVLTF. In DNA, the CDR3 is TGTGCCAGTACCCCCTCGGACAGCTCTGGGGCCAACGTCCTGACTTTC.

Notes on this clone: Other nucleotide sequences in the sample specify the same CDR3. The chain uses TRBV5-4 and TRBJ1-1; weak D call: TRBD1 (6 bases). Germline V lookup: CDR1 SGHNT, CDR2 YYREEE (reference sequence). The CDR3 is 16 residues long. Trimming removed 0 bases from V and 0 bases from J, with 12 bases in between. The DNA for the CDR3 is TGTGCCAGCAGCTTGGACGGGGGGACAATGAACACTGAAGCTTTCTTT. It is translated as CASSLDGGTMNTEAFF.

The V gene is TRBV5-4, the J gene TRBJ2-5; D ambiguous. Trimming left V 0 bases short and J 2 bases short, with 8 bases between. Germline CDR1 and CDR2: SGHNT and YYREEE (reference sequence). This CDR3 is built from 14 residues. CDR3 sequence (DNA): TGTGCCAGCAGCTTGGGAGGATCTCAAGAGACCCAGTACTTC. Protein sequence: CASSLGGSQETQYF.

V usage is TRBV28 and J usage is TRBJ1-2, with 10 nucleotides matching TRBD1. After removal of 3 bases from V and 8 bases from J, the junction contained 6 bases not matched to a gene. The CDR3 sequence is 14 residues long. Germline lookup yields CDR1 MDHEN and CDR2 SYDVKM. CDR3 bases: TGTGCCAGCAGTTTCGACAGGGGGCCGACGGGCTACACCTTC. Protein sequence: CASSFDRGPTGYTF.

The chain links TRBV27 to TRBJ1-1; D is undetermined. CDR1 MNHEY and CDR2 SMNVEV come from the germline V gene (reference sequence). The V end lost 5 bases, the J end lost 1 base, and 14 bases lay between the germline ends. The length of the CDR3 is 15 residues. CDR3 sequence reads: CASSPRHMGNTEAFF. For the CDR3, the DNA is TGTGCCAGCAGTCCAAGACACATGGGGAACACTGAAGCTTTCTTT.

The gene calls are TRBV9 and TRBJ1-4; tentative D call: TRBD1 (5 bases). The CDR3 has 15 residues. Per germline, CDR1 SGDLS and CDR2 YYNGEE. The V end was cut by 0 bases, the J end by 4 bases, with 10 bases between. CDR3 nucleotides: TGTGCCAGCAGCGTAGAGTCGGGGGGTAATGAAAAACTGTTTTTT. It is translated as CASSVESGGNEKLFF.

The rearrangement uses TRBV6-1 and TRBJ1-3, with 9 bases fitting TRBD1. J lost 7 bases, V lost 7 bases, and 5 bases had no gene match. The length of the CDR3 is 13 residues. Germline values: CDR1 MNHNS, CDR2 SASEGT. The CDR3 nucleotides read TGTGCCAGCATCGTGGACAGGGGCAACACCATATATTTT. Residues: CASIVDRGNTIYF.

This clone was picked up a small number of times. The chain carries TRBV2 and TRBJ1-1; D uncertain. Germline V gene lookup returns CDR1 SNHLY and CDR2 FYNNEI. CDR3 length: 12 residues. The CDR3 DNA is TGTGCTAGTGGGAGAGAAAACACTGAAGCTTTCTTT. Translated: CASGRENTEAFF.

The gene calls are TRBV13 and TRBJ2-1; D remains unclear. Looked up from germline, CDR1 is PRHDT and CDR2 is FYEKMQ (reference sequence). V was trimmed by 5 bases and J by 4 bases, leaving 15 bases between them. The CDR3 is 15 amino acids. The CDR3 region is CASSQRGAGYNEQFF. For the CDR3, the DNA is TGTGCCAGCAGCCAGCGAGGTGCTGGGTACAATGAGCAGTTCTTC.

V usage is TRBV19 and J usage is TRBJ1-5, with a possible D match to TRBD1 (5 bases). The CDR3 loop spans 12 amino acids. Trimming stripped 3 bases from V and 7 bases from J, with 7 bases between. The germline CDR1 and CDR2 sequences are LNHDA and SQIVND (reference sequence). CDR3: CASSIGGQPQHF. CDR3 DNA sequence: TGTGCCAGTAGTATTGGGGGGCAGCCCCAGCATTTT.

The V call is TRBV29-1, the J call TRBJ2-2; 7 nucleotides line up with TRBD1. CDR1 is SQVTM and CDR2 is ANQGSEA in the germline V gene. The CDR3 totals 15 residues. Trimming took 0 bases from V and 6 from J; bases not matched to a gene: 7. The CDR3 coding sequence is TGCAGCGTTGAAGATCAGGACAGGTTGGCCGGGGAGCTGTTTTTT. It is translated as CSVEDQDRLAGELFF.